These T cell receptor beta chains were read from a single sample in a study of blood T cell repertoires in COVID-19. Repertoires were generated with immunoSEQ multiplex PCR, while TCRdb's copy carries only in-frame clones and drops some. The sample includes about 100,000 clones, 90% of them seen just once. Sequenced input: peripheral blood. Source of these receptors: a man aged 18 to 35 with COVID-19, enrolled during active disease. CDR3s include the opening cysteine and the closing phenylalanine or tryptophan. A D gene is named only where the DNA matches it firmly. Not all rows give a size; the values are once, few, many and, for expanded clones, a class.

CDR3aa: CAISEPGTGEQPQHF
CDR3nt: TGTGCCATCAGTGAGCCCGGGACAGGGGAGCAGCCCCAGCATTTT
abundance: .
j_gene: TRBJ1-5
d_gene: TRBD1
v_gene: TRBV10-3

CDR3aa: CASSNGGGNQPQHF
CDR3nt: TGTGCCAGTAGCAACGGGGGGGGCAATCAGCCCCAGCATTTT
abundance: .
j_gene: TRBJ1-5
d_gene: .
v_gene: TRBV19

CDR3aa: CASSSGDTNQPQHF
CDR3nt: TGTGCCAGCAGCTCGGGGGATACCAATCAGCCCCAGCATTTT
abundance: .
j_gene: TRBJ1-5
d_gene: .
v_gene: TRBV5-8

CDR3aa: CASSAPGGANVLTF
CDR3nt: TGTGCCAGCAGTGCCCCCGGGGGGGCCAACGTCCTGACTTTC
abundance: .
j_gene: TRBJ2-6
d_gene: .
v_gene: TRBV6-2/TRBV6-3

CDR3aa: CASRISGSSYNEQFF
CDR3nt: TGTGCCAGCAGGATTAGCGGGAGCTCTTACAATGAGCAGTTCTTC
abundance: .
j_gene: TRBJ2-1
d_gene: TRBD2
v_gene: TRBV6-6

CDR3aa: CASSPTEWRSSRDTQYF
CDR3nt: TGTGCCAGCAGCCCCACCGAATGGCGGTCTAGCCGGGATACGCAGTATTTT
abundance: once
j_gene: TRBJ2-3
d_gene: .
v_gene: TRBV7-2

CDR3aa: CASSYVGQGYGYTF
CDR3nt: TGTGCCAGCAGTTACGTGGGACAGGGATATGGCTACACCTTC
abundance: once
j_gene: TRBJ1-2
d_gene: TRBD1
v_gene: TRBV6-5

CDR3aa: CAIMEAGELFF
CDR3nt: TGTGCCATCATGGAGGCCGGGGAGCTGTTTTTT
abundance: .
j_gene: TRBJ2-2
d_gene: .
v_gene: TRBV10-3

CDR3aa: CASSLEFVARKLFF
CDR3nt: TGTGCCAGCAGCTTAGAGTTCGTAGCCCGTAAGCTGTTTTTT
abundance: .
j_gene: TRBJ2-2
d_gene: .
v_gene: TRBV11-2

CDR3aa: CASNSPRDTQYF
CDR3nt: TGTGCCAGTAATTCACCGCGGGATACGCAGTATTTT
abundance: .
j_gene: TRBJ2-3
d_gene: .
v_gene: TRBV19

CDR3aa: CATSEGGSSTDTQYF
CDR3nt: TGTGCCACCAGTGAGGGGGGGTCGAGCACAGATACGCAGTATTTT
abundance: .
j_gene: TRBJ2-3
d_gene: TRBD2
v_gene: TRBV24-1

CDR3aa: CATELAGRYKNF
CDR3nt: TGTGCCACCGAACTAGCGGGCCGTTACAAGAACTTC
abundance: once
j_gene: TRBJ2-4
d_gene: TRBD2
v_gene: TRBV28

CDR3aa: CASSLYGTDIAGGTTYEQYF
CDR3nt: TGTGCCAGCAGTTTATATGGGACGGATATAGCGGGAGGAACAACCTACGAGCAGTACTTC
abundance: .
j_gene: TRBJ2-7
d_gene: TRBD2
v_gene: TRBV27

CDR3aa: CAIPSNRDTNYGYTF
CDR3nt: TGTGCCATCCCTTCAAACCGGGACACCAACTATGGCTACACCTTC
abundance: .
j_gene: TRBJ1-2
d_gene: .
v_gene: TRBV21-1

CDR3aa: CASSSILGRDRDTQYF
CDR3nt: TGTGCCAGCAGTTCCATACTAGGCCGAGATAGGGATACGCAGTATTTT
abundance: .
j_gene: TRBJ2-3
d_gene: .
v_gene: TRBV28

CDR3aa: CASSLQYQETQYF
CDR3nt: TGTGCCAGCAGTTTACAGTACCAAGAGACCCAGTACTTC
abundance: .
j_gene: TRBJ2-5
d_gene: .
v_gene: TRBV27

CDR3aa: CASSGTGGLTEAFF
CDR3nt: TGCGCCAGCAGCGGAACAGGGGGCCTCACTGAAGCTTTCTTT
abundance: .
j_gene: TRBJ1-1
d_gene: TRBD1
v_gene: TRBV5-1

CDR3aa: CASSTTGLAGQYF
CDR3nt: TGTGCCAGCTCAACGACGGGACTAGCAGGGCAGTACTTC
abundance: .
j_gene: TRBJ2-7
d_gene: TRBD2
v_gene: TRBV7-2

CDR3aa: CASSQGQTSSGNTIYF
CDR3nt: TGTGCCAGCAGCCAAGGTCAGACATCCTCTGGAAACACCATATATTTT
abundance: .
j_gene: TRBJ1-3
d_gene: .
v_gene: TRBV14

CDR3aa: CAWSWGLTDTQYF
CDR3nt: TGTGCCTGGAGTTGGGGGCTGACAGATACGCAGTATTTT
abundance: .
j_gene: TRBJ2-3
d_gene: .
v_gene: TRBV30

CDR3aa: CASSPTTPDGGRAVGELFF
CDR3nt: TGTGCCAGCAGTCCCACCACCCCCGACGGCGGGAGGGCAGTCGGGGAGCTGTTTTTT
abundance: .
j_gene: TRBJ2-2
d_gene: TRBD2
v_gene: TRBV27

CDR3aa: CASSQDASFFSGTDTQYF
CDR3nt: TGTGCCAGCAGCCAAGACGCTAGCTTCTTCAGTGGCACAGATACGCAGTATTTT
abundance: .
j_gene: TRBJ2-3
d_gene: .
v_gene: TRBV4-2

CDR3aa: CASSYGGAKNIQYF
CDR3nt: TGTGCCAGCAGTTACGGGGGGGCCAAAAACATTCAGTACTTC
abundance: .
j_gene: TRBJ2-4
d_gene: .
v_gene: TRBV6-2/TRBV6-3

CDR3aa: CASSRTDREGQFF
CDR3nt: TGTGCCAGCAGCAGGACAGACAGGGAAGGGCAGTTCTTC
abundance: .
j_gene: TRBJ2-1
d_gene: TRBD1
v_gene: TRBV7-8

CDR3aa: CASSLGWDSEAFF
CDR3nt: TGTGCCAGCAGCTTAGGATGGGACTCAGAAGCTTTCTTT
abundance: .
j_gene: TRBJ1-1
d_gene: .
v_gene: TRBV11-3

CDR3aa: CASSFVKGTSGIYNEQFF
CDR3nt: TGTGCCAGCAGCTTTGTAAAGGGGACTAGCGGTATCTACAATGAGCAGTTCTTC
abundance: .
j_gene: TRBJ2-1
d_gene: TRBD2
v_gene: TRBV7-8

CDR3aa: CATSDGEEAFYGYTF
CDR3nt: TGTGCCACCAGTGACGGCGAAGAGGCCTTCTATGGCTACACCTTC
abundance: .
j_gene: TRBJ1-2
d_gene: .
v_gene: TRBV24-1

CDR3aa: CASSSRGTSGRYHEQYF
CDR3nt: TGTGCCAGCTCATCACGCGGGACTAGCGGGAGGTACCACGAGCAGTACTTC
abundance: once
j_gene: TRBJ2-7
d_gene: TRBD2
v_gene: TRBV18

CDR3aa: CASRAFPRTGELFF
CDR3nt: TGTGCCAGCAGGGCCTTCCCCCGTACCGGGGAGCTGTTTTTT
abundance: .
j_gene: TRBJ2-2
d_gene: .
v_gene: TRBV9

CDR3aa: CASNPGLEGPNEQFF
CDR3nt: TGTGCCAGCAACCCGGGACTAGAGGGACCCAATGAGCAGTTCTTC
abundance: .
j_gene: TRBJ2-1
d_gene: TRBD2
v_gene: TRBV6-5

CDR3aa: CASSYGWAGGTDTQYF
CDR3nt: TGTGCCAGCAGCTACGGTTGGGCCGGGGGCACAGATACGCAGTATTTT
abundance: .
j_gene: TRBJ2-3
d_gene: .
v_gene: TRBV7-8

CDR3aa: CASSPHNTAEKLRGQYF
CDR3nt: TGTGCCAGCAGCCCACACAATACGGCGGAGAAGTTACGAGGGCAGTACTTC
abundance: once
j_gene: TRBJ2-7
d_gene: .
v_gene: TRBV7-9

CDR3aa: CASSLRGSGANVLTF
CDR3nt: TGCGCCAGCAGCTTGAGGGGATCTGGGGCCAACGTCCTGACTTTC
abundance: .
j_gene: TRBJ2-6
d_gene: .
v_gene: TRBV5-1

CDR3aa: CASSFSGTDYTGELFF
CDR3nt: TGTGCCAGCAGCTTTTCCGGGACAGATTACACCGGGGAGCTGTTTTTT
abundance: once
j_gene: TRBJ2-2
d_gene: TRBD1
v_gene: TRBV7-9

CDR3aa: CASSQGRTLGPGELFF
CDR3nt: TGCGCCAGCAGCCAAGGTAGGACATTAGGACCCGGGGAGCTGTTTTTT
abundance: .
j_gene: TRBJ2-2
d_gene: .
v_gene: TRBV4-1

CDR3aa: CASSVGGWTGVGHTEAFF
CDR3nt: TGTGCCAGCAGCGTAGGGGGCTGGACAGGGGTGGGTCATACTGAAGCTTTCTTT
abundance: .
j_gene: TRBJ1-1
d_gene: TRBD1
v_gene: TRBV9

CDR3aa: CSASFRGATYEQYF
CDR3nt: TGCAGTGCTAGTTTTCGGGGTGCCACCTACGAGCAGTACTTC
abundance: .
j_gene: TRBJ2-7
d_gene: .
v_gene: TRBV20-1

CDR3aa: CASSPGISYEQYF
CDR3nt: TGTGCCAGCAGTCCAGGGATCTCCTACGAGCAGTACTTC
abundance: once
j_gene: TRBJ2-7
d_gene: .
v_gene: TRBV27

CDR3aa: CASSPASSPVDGYTF
CDR3nt: TGTGCCAGCAGTCCCGCCTCAAGTCCGGTGGATGGCTACACCTTC
abundance: .
j_gene: TRBJ1-2
d_gene: .
v_gene: TRBV28

CDR3aa: CASSYPGLAVYEQYF
CDR3nt: TGTGCCAGCAGCTATCCGGGACTAGCGGTCTACGAGCAGTACTTC
abundance: .
j_gene: TRBJ2-7
d_gene: TRBD2
v_gene: TRBV5-4

CDR3aa: CASSRLENSPLHF
CDR3nt: TGTGCCAGTAGTCGGTTGGAGAATTCACCCCTCCACTTT
abundance: .
j_gene: TRBJ1-6
d_gene: .
v_gene: TRBV19

CDR3aa: CASSRPGLATDTQYF
CDR3nt: TGTGCCAGCAGTCGACCGGGACTAGCAACTGATACGCAGTATTTT
abundance: once
j_gene: TRBJ2-3
d_gene: TRBD2
v_gene: TRBV2